The next 30 T cell receptor beta chains were all read from a single sample in a study of identical twins. TCRdb passed the 5' RACE reads through MiXCR, listing each CDR3 protein once. The sample holds some 900,000 distinct CDR3 sequences; about 12% are singletons and the top ten take around 1.6%. This sample also belongs to another study, concerning yellow fever vaccine responses in identical twins.

Material for sequencing was PBMCs. All receptors derive from a woman aged 18-29 years in good health.

This clonotype was detected a few times. The chain has TRBV28 and TRBJ2-1; D remains ambiguous. Per the germline V gene, CDR1 is MDHEN and CDR2 is SYDVKM. This CDR3 spans 15 amino acids. Trimming shortened V by 5 bases and J by 2 bases, and 13 bases separated the two germline ends. CDR3 sequence (DNA): TGTGCCAGCAGTCTCTACCTCCGGGCCTACAATGAGCAGTTCTTC. Its protein is CASSLYLRAYNEQFF.

This clonotype was recorded at least ten times. This chain links TRBV18 with TRBJ2-5; D unclear. Trimming pared 5 bases from V and 3 bases from J, leaving 7 bases between. The CDR3 runs 12 residues. CDR1 and CDR2 from the germline V gene are KGHSH and LQKENI. CDR3 nucleotides: TGTGCCAGCTCAGGCCTTGAAGAGACCCAGTACTTC. Translated, it gives CASSGLEETQYF.

This clonotype was recorded many times. The rearrangement joins TRBV7-2 to TRBJ2-7; 10 bases map to TRBD1. The trim removed 5 bases at V and 0 bases at J, leaving 4 bases unmatched. Germline loops: CDR1 SGHTA, CDR2 FQGNSA. The CDR3 is 15 residues long. The CDR3 spells CASSERTGGSYEQYF. The CDR3 nucleotides are TGTGCCAGCAGCGAAAGGACAGGGGGCTCCTACGAGCAGTACTTC.

The chain has TRBV12-3 or TRBV12-4 and TRBJ1-5; possibly TRBD1 for D (5 bases). Trimming took off 6 bases at V and 7 bases at J, with 16 bases between the two ends. The CDR3 totals 14 residues. CDR3 residues: CASRVGAGKQPQHF. CDR3 DNA: TGTGCCAGCAGGGTTGGGGCGGGGAAACAGCCCCAGCATTTT.

This clonotype was recorded a few times. The chain links TRBV3-1 to TRBJ2-1; 10 bases match TRBD1. This CDR3 contains 17 residues. J gave up 8 bases and V 0 bases, and 10 bases lay outside the gene matches. Germline CDR1 is LGHDT and CDR2 is YNNKEL (reference sequence). CDR3: CASSQDRGQGPPDEQFF. CDR3 nucleotides: TGTGCCAGCAGCCAAGATAGGGGACAGGGGCCACCAGATGAGCAGTTCTTC.

The rearrangement links TRBV6-2 or TRBV6-3 to TRBJ2-4; no definite D call. Trimming took 0 bases from V and 0 from J, leaving 21 bases between them. The CDR3 loop spans 20 amino acids. The germline CDR1 and CDR2 sequences are MNHEY and SVGEGT. This CDR3 reads CASSYSTLGRTNLAKNIQYF. The DNA for the CDR3 is TGTGCCAGCAGTTACTCTACCCTGGGCAGGACGAATCTAGCCAAAAACATTCAGTACTTC.

This chain connects TRBV7-8 to TRBJ2-1, with D perhaps given as TRBD1 or TRBD2 (6 bases each). The CDR3 is made up of 17 amino acids. In germline, CDR1 is SGHVS, CDR2 FQNEAQ. V lost 2 bases to trimming and J lost 4 bases, with 18 bases between them. CDR3 sequence (DNA): TGTGCCAGCAGCTTACAACCTTCGGAGGGGGTATACAATGAGCAGTTCTTC. Translated, it gives CASSLQPSEGVYNEQFF.

This clonotype was observed many times. The chain combines TRBV28 with TRBJ1-5; TRBD1 agrees at 8 bases. This CDR3 contains 16 residues. Losses at the gene ends were 3 bases for V and 0 bases for J; bases not matched to a gene: 4. Germline CDR1 and CDR2: MDHEN and SYDVKM. The CDR3 DNA is TGTGCCAGCAGTTTGTGGACAGGGACTAGCAATCAGCCCCAGCATTTT. This codes for CASSLWTGTSNQPQHF.

This clonotype was counted between two and nine times. The rearrangement uses TRBV28 and TRBJ2-7, with D possibly being TRBD1 (5 bases). The CDR3 has 16 amino acids. Looked up from germline, CDR1 is MDHEN and CDR2 is SYDVKM. V gave up 2 bases and J gave up 5 bases, with 19 bases separating them. The DNA of the CDR3 is TGTGCCAGCAGTTTAAGTTGGCGTGGCAGGGCGGACGAGCAGTACGTC. As protein: CASSLSWRGRADEQYV.

The V gene is TRBV28, the J gene TRBJ2-1; TRBD2 is a possible D gene (7 bases). V was clipped by 7 bases and J by 4 bases, with 20 bases between them. There are 16 residues in the CDR3. The germline CDR1 and CDR2 sequences are MDHEN and SYDVKM. The CDR3: CASKGGTGGIYNEQFF. The CDR3 coding sequence is TGTGCCAGCAAGGGGGGCACGGGGGGCATATACAATGAGCAGTTCTTC. Looking up the rest from reference TRBV28 and TRBJ2-1 gives the full variable domain: DVKVTQSSRYLVKRTGEKVFLECVQDMDHENMFWYRQDPGLGLRLIYFSYDVKMKEKGDIPEGYSVSREKKERFSLILESASTNQTSMYLCASKGGTGGIYNEQFFGPGTRLTVL.

This clonotype came up a few times. This chain joins TRBV5-1 and TRBJ1-6; D may be TRBD1 (6 bases). The germline V gene has CDR1 SGHRS and CDR2 YFSETQ. CDR3 length: 15 amino acids. The ends were cut back, 2 bases at V and 7 bases at J, with 13 bases in the middle. CDR3 protein: CASSFSGGQNSPLHF. The CDR3 nucleotides read TGCGCCAGCAGCTTCTCCGGGGGACAAAATTCACCCCTCCACTTT.

This clonotype was counted only a few times. The chain uses TRBV12-3 or TRBV12-4 and TRBJ1-2, with D hard to call. This CDR3 contains 14 residues. The V gene lost 1 base and the J gene lost 3 bases, with 9 bases spanning the gap. The CDR3 reads CASSLGLIDYGYTF. The DNA for the CDR3 is TGTGCCAGCAGTTTAGGGTTAATAGACTATGGCTACACCTTC.

The chain has TRBV6-1 and TRBJ1-4, with TRBD1 as a possible D gene (6 bases). Trimming shortened V by 4 bases and J by 4 bases, and 7 bases separated the two germline ends. Per the germline V gene, CDR1 is MNHNS and CDR2 is SASEGT. There are 13 residues in the CDR3. The DNA of the CDR3 is TGTGCCAGCAGTGGGACAGTTAATGAAAAACTGTTTTTT. It encodes CASSGTVNEKLFF.

This clonotype was seen many times. The CDR3 DNA sequence: TGTGCCATCAGCCCACAGGGGGCTGGCTATGGCTACACCTTC. Translated: CAISPQGAGYGYTF. The J gene is TRBJ1-2, the V gene TRBV10-3; 9 bases line up with TRBD1. The CDR3 totals 14 residues. Trimming took 6 bases from V and 4 from J; bases not matched to a gene: 6. In germline, CDR1 is ENHRY, CDR2 SYGVKD.

The chain couples TRBV12-3 or TRBV12-4 to TRBJ1-1; D remains ambiguous. V was cut by 5 bases and J by 0 bases, with 19 bases left in between. The CDR3 consists of 17 residues. CDR3 nucleotide sequence: TGTGCCAGCAGTCTCGCAGCGGGAGGGCGGCTGAACACTGAAGCTTTCTTT. This gives the protein CASSLAAGGRLNTEAFF.

In its sample, this clonotype was seen a few times. The CDR3 sequence: CSAPLGQGPYEQYF. CDR3 bases: TGCAGTGCTCCCCTCGGACAGGGCCCCTACGAGCAGTACTTC. V usage is TRBV20-1 and J usage is TRBJ2-7; 8 nucleotides align to TRBD1. CDR3 length: 14 amino acids. V lost 5 bases, J lost 2 bases, and 8 bases stayed unmatched. The germline V gene has CDR1 DFQATT and CDR2 SNEGSKA (reference sequence).

This clonotype has only a few counts. Possible read error: a much larger clone is one base away. V usage is TRBV3-1 and J usage is TRBJ2-3; 9 nucleotides agree with TRBD2. The CDR3 has 15 amino acids. The germline gives CDR1 LGHDT, CDR2 YNNKEL (reference sequence). CDR3 sequence: CACSLSGGGTDTQYF. CDR3 DNA sequence: TGTGCCTGCAGCCTTAGCGGGGGTGGCACAGATACGCAGTATTTT.

This clonotype has at least ten counts. This chain links TRBV7-9 with TRBJ2-3, with 9 bases fitting TRBD1. Germline assignment: CDR1 SEHNR and CDR2 FQNEAQ (reference sequence). The V and J ends lost 3 bases and 3 bases, in that order; junction bases with no gene match: 4. This CDR3 is 15 amino acids long. CDR3 in amino acids: CASSFETGGTDTQYF. The CDR3 DNA is TGTGCCAGCAGCTTTGAGACAGGGGGGACAGATACGCAGTATTTT.

This chain joins TRBV3-1 and TRBJ2-5, with 9 bases matching TRBD2. The J segment lost 4 bases and the V segment lost 0 bases, leaving 9 bases of the junction unmatched. The germline V gene has CDR1 LGHDT and CDR2 YNNKEL (reference sequence). The length of the CDR3 is 17 residues. The CDR3, as DNA: TGTGCCAGCAGCCAAGACCGGATGACTAGCGGTTCAGAGACCCAGTACTTC. This sequence encodes CASSQDRMTSGSETQYF.

This clonotype was found a few times. The chain is built from TRBV12-3 or TRBV12-4 and TRBJ2-2; TRBD2 matches at 12 bases. V trimming: 3 bases; J trimming: 4 bases; junction bases outside the gene matches: 9. CDR3 size: 18 residues. The CDR3 sequence: CASSFSSGRAAGTGELFF. The DNA of the CDR3 is TGTGCCAGCAGTTTTTCTAGCGGGAGGGCCGCTGGCACCGGGGAGCTGTTTTTT.

The rearrangement joins TRBV7-9 to TRBJ2-1; TRBD1 matches at 9 bases. Germline assignment: CDR1 SEHNR and CDR2 FQNEAQ (reference sequence). This CDR3 spans 16 amino acids. The ends lost 4 bases at V and 4 bases at J; junction bases unmatched: 8. CDR3 sequence reads: CASSSYRDRDYNEQFF. In DNA form, the CDR3 reads TGTGCCAGCAGCTCCTACCGGGACAGGGATTACAATGAGCAGTTCTTC.

In this sample, this clonotype turned up a few times. The chain couples TRBV5-1 to TRBJ2-5, with 10 bases fitting TRBD2. From germline, CDR1 is SGHRS and CDR2 YFSETQ. V lost 0 bases, J lost 5 bases, and 10 bases stayed unmatched. The CDR3 sequence is 17 residues long. The CDR3 loop reads CASSLAAGGPRSETQYF. In nucleotides, the CDR3 is TGCGCCAGCAGCTTGGCAGCGGGAGGGCCGAGGAGTGAGACCCAGTACTTC.

This clonotype was detected a few times. V gene TRBV7-9 combines with J gene TRBJ1-1; 10 bases align to TRBD1. V shed 5 bases and J 3 bases; nucleotides not matched to a gene: 3. From germline, CDR1 is SEHNR and CDR2 FQNEAQ (reference sequence). The CDR3 spans 14 residues. The CDR3 loop is CASSIGTGDTEAFF. CDR3 DNA: TGTGCCAGCAGCATAGGGACAGGGGACACTGAAGCTTTCTTT.

This sequence joins TRBV29-1 and TRBJ1-5, with TRBD1 identical over 8 bases. J lost 2 bases, V lost 6 bases, and 9 bases had no gene match. The CDR3 consists of 15 residues. Germline CDR1 SQVTM, CDR2 ANQGSEA. DNA for the CDR3: TGCAGCGTATCACAGGGGGTTGGAGGCAATCAGCCCCAGCATTTT. Its translation: CSVSQGVGGNQPQHF. The full variable domain, rest sourced from reference TRBV29-1 and TRBJ1-5, is SAVISQKPSRDICQRGTSLTIQCQVDSQVTMMFWYRQQPGQSLTLIATANQGSEATYESGFVIDKFPISRPNLTFSTLTVSNMSPEDSSIYLCSVSQGVGGNQPQHFGDGTRLSIL.

This clonotype appeared many times. The chain recombines TRBV12-3 or TRBV12-4 with TRBJ2-2; D uncertain. V lost 5 bases and J lost 4, with 8 bases in between. The CDR3 covers 13 residues. This chain's CDR3 is CASSPWSTGELFF. The DNA of the CDR3 is TGTGCCAGCAGTCCGTGGAGCACCGGGGAGCTGTTTTTT.

This clonotype was seen only once. The genes are TRBV29-1 and TRBJ1-1; unclear D gene. Germline CDR1 is SQVTM and CDR2 is ANQGSEA. The CDR3 loop spans 13 amino acids. The V and J ends lost 4 bases and 0 bases respectively, with 9 bases between them. The CDR3 protein is CSVVKSVNTEAFF. Written as DNA, the CDR3 is TGCAGCGTTGTTAAAAGCGTGAACACTGAAGCTTTCTTT.

The chain uses TRBV14 and TRBJ2-2; the D is unclear. The CDR3 runs 15 residues. Trimming left V 4 bases short and J 2 bases short, with 11 bases between. Germline V lookup: CDR1 SGHDN, CDR2 FVKESK. DNA for the CDR3: TGTGCCAGCAGCCCCCAAAGGATTAACACCGGGGAGCTGTTTTTT. The encoded protein is CASSPQRINTGELFF.

A few counts support this clonotype. This sequence joins TRBV9 and TRBJ2-1; 10 bases match TRBD2. CDR1 is SGDLS, CDR2 YYNGEE, per germline. V dropped 3 bases and J dropped 4; count of bases not matched to a gene: 7. The CDR3 loop spans 16 amino acids. The CDR3 loop reads CASSGWGLAHYNEQFF. The CDR3 DNA reads as TGTGCCAGCAGCGGGTGGGGACTAGCGCATTACAATGAGCAGTTCTTC.

This sequence joins TRBV13 and TRBJ1-1; D is perhaps TRBD1 (6 bases). CDR3 length: 14 amino acids. The V end was cut by 0 bases, the J end by 6 bases, with 11 bases between. Germline values: CDR1 PRHDT, CDR2 FYEKMQ (reference sequence). The CDR3 bases are TGTGCCAGCAGCTTAGGGGGGGCACGGGCTGAAGCTTTCTTT. Protein product: CASSLGGARAEAFF.

This chain links TRBV20-1 with TRBJ2-7; 9 bases fit TRBD2. The CDR3 has 14 residues. Germline assignment: CDR1 DFQATT and CDR2 SNEGSKA (reference sequence). Trimming cost V 2 bases and J 2 bases; bases outside gene matches: 4. CDR3 protein: CSARSGGGAYEQYV. In nucleotides, the CDR3 is TGCAGTGCTAGATCTGGCGGGGGGGCCTACGAGCAGTACGTC.